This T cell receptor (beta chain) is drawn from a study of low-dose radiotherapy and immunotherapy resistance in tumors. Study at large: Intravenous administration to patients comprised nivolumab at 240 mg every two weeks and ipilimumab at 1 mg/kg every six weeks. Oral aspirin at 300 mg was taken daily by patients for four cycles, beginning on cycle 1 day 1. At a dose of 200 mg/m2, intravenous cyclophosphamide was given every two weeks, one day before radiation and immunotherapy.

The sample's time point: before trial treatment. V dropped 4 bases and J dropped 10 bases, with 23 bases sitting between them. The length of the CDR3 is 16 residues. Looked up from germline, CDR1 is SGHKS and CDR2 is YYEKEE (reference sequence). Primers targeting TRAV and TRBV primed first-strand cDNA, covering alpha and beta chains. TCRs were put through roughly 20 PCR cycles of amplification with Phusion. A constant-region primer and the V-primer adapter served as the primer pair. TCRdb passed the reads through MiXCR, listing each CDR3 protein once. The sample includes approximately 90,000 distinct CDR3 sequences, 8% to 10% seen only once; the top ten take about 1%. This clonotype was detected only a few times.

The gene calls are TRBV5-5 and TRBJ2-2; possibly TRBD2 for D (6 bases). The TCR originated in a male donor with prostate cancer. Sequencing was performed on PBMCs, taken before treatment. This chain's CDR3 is CASSPGLSATPAELFF. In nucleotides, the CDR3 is TGTGCCAGCAGCCCGGGACTCTCTGCGACACCGGCGGAGCTGTTTTTT.